This T cell receptor beta chain was sequenced for a study of tumor-infiltrating lymphocytes in localized non-small cell lung cancer. Study information: From each patient, both tumor and uninvolved lung, non-adjacent to tumor, were sampled.

V shed 4 bases and J 8 bases; nucleotides not matched to a gene: 7. There are 14 residues in the CDR3. Germline V CDR1 and CDR2: SGHRS, YFSETQ. Clones were read by immunoSEQ multiplex PCR, and TCRdb kept only the in-frame ones, dropping some. The sample yields 6,000 to 8,000 clones, around 77% seen once. Findings and limits, study-wide: Higher tumor T cell infiltration than in uninvolved lung was supported by TCRbeta sequencing. Not all patients were TCR sequenced, owing to tissue quantity. IM1 and IM2 tumors showed no difference in T-cell fraction.

Remarks on this clone: Its specificity is unknown.

This receptor was identified in a human donor with non-small cell lung cancer. The chain recombines TRBV5-1 with TRBJ2-2, with TRBD2 matching over 8 bases. Sequencing was performed on uninvolved lung tissue not adjacent to the tumor. CDR3 residues: CASSLTSEAGELFF. CDR3 nucleotides: TGCGCCAGCAGCCTGACTAGCGAAGCGGGGGAGCTGTTTTTT.